The 15 T cell receptor beta chains below were found in one sample sequenced in a study of blood T cells in healthy people across ages. Using a J-beta primer mix together with a sample-barcoded 5' primer, a second PCR was run for about 6 to 12 cycles. TCRdb re-called the 5' RACE reads through MiXCR, storing one row per CDR3 protein. Of roughly 680,000 distinct CDR3 sequences listed, 52% are singletons. What was sequenced was blood. Source of these receptors: a woman older than 75 in good health.

The chain recombines TRBV7-9 with TRBJ1-5, with 7 bases that match TRBD1. Trimming removed 5 bases from V and 0 bases from J; junction bases left unmatched: 16. Germline-derived CDR1 and CDR2 are SEHNR and FQNEAQ (reference sequence). The CDR3 consists of 19 residues. The CDR3 DNA is TGTGCCAGCAGCCCCCGGCCGGGACAGCGGCCCTATAGCAATCAGCCCCAGCATTTT. Its translation is CASSPRPGQRPYSNQPQHF.

The gene calls are TRBV10-3 and TRBJ1-5, with D maybe TRBD1 (6 bases). V was pared by 4 bases and J by 7 bases, with 14 bases between. The germline V gene has CDR1 ENHRY and CDR2 SYGVKD. The CDR3 loop spans 14 amino acids. The CDR3 DNA follows: TGTGCCATCAGTGGAGGGGCAGGGGAACAGCCCCAGCATTTT. Translating gives CAISGGAGEQPQHF.

With regard to this clonotype: An end of the junction does not agree with germline; a read error may underlie this. The chain's CDR3 is CASSPRTGQNEQFF. CDR3 coding DNA: TGTGCCAGCAGCCCGCGGACTGGTCAGAATGAGCAGTTTTTC. This rearrangement joins TRBV11-2 to TRBJ2-1; possibly TRBD2 for D (5 bases). CDR1 is SGHAT and CDR2 is FQNNGV in the germline V gene. This CDR3 has 14 amino acids.

This sequence joins TRBV4-2 and TRBJ2-7; 12 bases fit TRBD2. Germline V gene sequence: CDR1 LGHNA, CDR2 YNFKEQ. V trimming: 1 base; J trimming: 2 bases; junction bases outside the gene matches: 3. This CDR3 contains 16 residues. Here the CDR3 reads CASSQGLAGEAYEQYF. The CDR3 DNA follows: TGTGCCAGCAGCCAAGGACTAGCGGGAGAAGCCTACGAGCAGTACTTC.

This clonotype was observed at least ten times. V is TRBV7-2 and J is TRBJ2-5; no definite D call. Trimming stripped 4 bases from V and 4 bases from J, with 13 bases between. The germline V gene has CDR1 SGHTA and CDR2 FQGNSA. The CDR3 runs to 14 residues. The CDR3 nucleotides read TGTGCCAGCAGCTCACTATCACCGGGAGAGACCCAGTACTTC. This translates into CASSSLSPGETQYF.

In the case of this clonotype: It may be a read error: a sequence one base away is much more abundant. J is TRBJ1-2 and V is TRBV19, with no clear D. The CDR3 spans 13 residues. Germline CDR1 is LNHDA and CDR2 is SQIVND (reference sequence). The CDR3 spells CAGSILGNYGYTF. DNA for the CDR3: TGTGCCGGTAGTATCCTGGGGAACTATGGCTACACCTTC.

The rearrangement uses TRBV29-1 and TRBJ2-4, with D tentatively TRBD1 (5 bases). Trimming removed 8 bases from V and 2 bases from J, with 13 bases in between. CDR3 size: 13 residues. Germline loops: CDR1 SQVTM, CDR2 ANQGSEA. CDR3 protein: CSTSGLSKNIQYF. The DNA of the CDR3 is TGCAGCACCTCAGGGTTATCCAAAAACATTCAGTACTTC.

The gene calls are TRBV7-2 and TRBJ2-5; 8 bases agree with TRBD2. The V and J ends lost 1 base and 5 bases, in that order; junction bases with no gene match: 3. The germline V gene has CDR1 SGHTA and CDR2 FQGNSA. The CDR3 is 14 residues long. CDR3 protein: CASSLGAGGETQYF. CDR3 in DNA: TGTGCCAGCAGCTTAGGGGCGGGGGGTGAGACCCAGTACTTC.

The chain is built from TRBV2 and TRBJ2-4, with D uncertain. Deletions cut 4 bases from V and 1 base from J, with 8 bases between. CDR1 is SNHLY and CDR2 is FYNNEI in the germline V gene. CDR3 length equals 14 residues. CDR3 in DNA: TGTGCCAGCAGTGGAGTTGTGGCCAAAAACATTCAGTACTTC. The encoded protein is CASSGVVAKNIQYF.

With regard to this clonotype: The junction shows a germline mismatch at one end, possibly a read error. J is TRBJ2-1 and V is TRBV7-3; D is uncertain. Germline lookup yields CDR1 SGHTA and CDR2 FQGTGA. This CDR3 is built from 13 residues. The CDR3 loop is CAGSLYRRDEQFF. CDR3 sequence (DNA): TGTGCCGGCAGCTTATACCGCCGGGATGAGCAGTTCTTC.

V gene TRBV20-1 combines with J gene TRBJ2-1; TRBD2 agrees at 8 bases. J was trimmed by 3 bases and V by 3 bases; bases with no gene match: 16. Per the germline V gene, CDR1 is DFQATT and CDR2 is SNEGSKA (reference sequence). The CDR3 extends over 18 amino acids. CDR3 sequence reads: CSASLGGGLPGGYNEQFF. CDR3 DNA sequence: TGCAGTGCTAGTCTGGGCGGGGGGCTACCTGGTGGCTACAATGAGCAGTTCTTC.

This clonotype was seen ten or more times. This sequence joins TRBV6-1 and TRBJ2-1; 9 nucleotides line up with TRBD2. The CDR3 extends over 15 amino acids. The J segment lost 8 bases and the V segment lost 1 base, leaving 6 bases of the junction unmatched. CDR1 and CDR2 (germline): MNHNS, SASEGT. CDR3 nucleotide sequence: TGTGCCAGCAGTGAAGGGCTAGCGGGGATTGATGAGCAGTTCTTC. It specifies CASSEGLAGIDEQFF.

The rearrangement uses TRBV6-1 and TRBJ2-7; D is possibly TRBD2 (6 bases). This CDR3 comprises 16 residues. V was cut by 3 bases and J by 0 bases, with 15 bases left in between. CDR1 MNHNS and CDR2 SASEGT come from the germline V gene. The CDR3 is CASSDSSGTRSYEQYF. Written as DNA, the CDR3 is TGTGCCAGCAGTGACTCTTCCGGGACTCGCTCCTACGAGCAGTACTTC.

The table lists this clonotype with a count of one. Written as DNA, the CDR3 is TGTGCCAGCAGCCGGGTCCCTGGGACATGGGGGACCGGGGAGCTGTTTTTT. This codes for CASSRVPGTWGTGELFF. The chain uses TRBV5-8 and TRBJ2-2; D may be TRBD1 (6 bases). The CDR3 loop spans 17 amino acids. Germline-derived CDR1 and CDR2 are SGHTS and YDEGEE. V was clipped by 4 bases and J by 5 bases, with 21 bases between them.

The rearrangement joins TRBV7-3 to TRBJ1-1; possibly TRBD1 for D (6 bases). The CDR3 totals 15 residues. From germline, CDR1 is SGHTA and CDR2 FQGTGA. Trimming removed 5 bases from V and 5 bases from J, with 18 bases in between. CDR3 in DNA: TGTGCCAGCAGCCCGGGGGCAGGTAGTTGGACTGAAGCTTTCTTT. Amino acid sequence: CASSPGAGSWTEAFF.